This TCR beta chain was recorded in a study of blood T cells in healthy people across ages. CDR3 length: 16 residues. V lost 1 base to trimming and J lost 0 bases, with 13 bases between them. Germline V CDR1 and CDR2: DFQATT, SNEGSKA (reference sequence). Combining a sample-barcoded 5' primer with a J-beta primer mix, a second PCR ran for 7 to 11 cycles. From the 5' RACE reads, TCRdb called clonotypes with MiXCR, one entry per CDR3 protein. The sample lists 750,000 to 950,000 distinct CDR3 sequences, 53% occurring once. Note on this clonotype: Its antigen remains unidentified.

Aged roughly 6 to 90, donors were systemically healthy Caucasians from Russia. Total RNA amounts of at least 6 micrograms were extracted per sample. Findings and caveats of the study: It was the long-lived donors that had more naive CD4+ cells and higher diversity than aged donors. Expanded clonotype changes were possibly confounded by unknown donor CMV status.

Sequenced sample: blood. V is TRBV20-1 and J is TRBJ2-1; tentative D call: TRBD2 (7 bases). The TCR was taken from a man older than 75 in good health. The CDR3 loop reads CSARADRTSSYNEQFF. In DNA, the CDR3 is TGCAGTGCTAGAGCCGACAGGACTAGCTCCTACAATGAGCAGTTCTTC.